A single sample is the source of the 21 T cell receptor beta chains below, sequenced in a study of blood T cell repertoires in COVID-19. TCRdb keeps only in-frame clones here, not all; method: immunoSEQ multiplex PCR. The table records 230,000 or so clones, around four fifths of them present only once. Material for sequencing was peripheral blood. The receptors here all came from a man between 40 and 49 years old with active or convalescent COVID-19.

This clone turned up a few times. The chain joins TRBV7-9 to TRBJ2-7; 7 bases agree with TRBD1. The CDR3 is made up of 14 amino acids. CDR1 is SEHNR and CDR2 is FQNEAQ in the germline V gene (reference sequence). Unmatched junction bases numbered 0, after V lost 0 bases and J lost 1 base. This chain's CDR3 is CASSLAGQSYEQYF. As DNA, the CDR3 is TGTGCCAGCAGCTTAGCGGGACAGTCCTACGAGCAGTACTTC.

This clone was detected once. This chain uses TRBV6-6 with TRBJ2-7, with 7 bases that match TRBD1. The junction had 10 bases not matched to a gene; V was cut back by 5 bases and J by 3 bases. CDR3 length: 15 amino acids. In germline, CDR1 is MNHNY, CDR2 SVGAGI (reference sequence). The CDR3 spells CASSPTGTEVYEQYF. The CDR3, as DNA: TGTGCCAGCAGTCCAACCGGGACAGAAGTCTACGAGCAGTACTTC.

This clone appeared a few times. The gene calls are TRBV3-1 (or the pseudogene TRBV3-2) and TRBJ2-7, with D tentatively TRBD2 (6 bases). This CDR3 comprises 16 residues. Germline V gives CDR1 LGHDT, CDR2 YNNKEL (reference sequence). With 1 base removed from V and 2 bases from J, the gap between germline ends came to 15 bases. CDR3 sequence reads: CASSQGGGLGTYEQYF. The DNA of the CDR3 is TGTGCCAGCAGCCAAGGTGGGGGACTGGGTACCTACGAGCAGTACTTC.

The genes are TRBV5-1 and TRBJ1-3; D is unresolved. Germline assignment: CDR1 SGHRS and CDR2 YFSETQ. The CDR3 is 14 amino acids. V was cut by 3 bases and J by 4 bases, with 11 bases left in between. The CDR3 reads CASSSEVTGNTIYF. The CDR3 nucleotides read TGCGCCAGCAGCTCCGAGGTTACGGGAAACACCATATATTTT.

The chain recombines TRBV6-5 with TRBJ1-6; D is undetermined. V gave up 7 bases and J gave up 11 bases, with 15 bases separating them. Germline V gene data show CDR1 as MNHEY and CDR2 as SVGAGI. The CDR3 covers 13 residues. This CDR3 reads CASIGTTRAPLHF. The CDR3 DNA sequence: TGTGCCAGCATAGGCACGACGAGGGCACCCCTCCACTTT.

The chain recombines TRBV2 with TRBJ2-4; TRBD1 is a possible D gene (6 bases). Trimming took 10 bases from V and 0 from J, leaving 31 bases between them. There are 20 residues in the CDR3. CDR1 SNHLY and CDR2 FYNNEI come from the germline V gene. The CDR3 DNA follows: TGTGCCACCCAACACTCCCTCGGATTAGGGGGAAGAATAGCCAAAAACATTCAGTACTTC. It codes for CATQHSLGLGGRIAKNIQYF.

In this sample, this clone turned up a few times. CDR3 DNA sequence: TGTGCCAGCAGCCTTCCGGGAGTCAATGAGCAGTTCTTC. This sequence encodes CASSLPGVNEQFF. V is TRBV7-8 and J is TRBJ2-1, with D possibly being TRBD2 (6 bases). The germline gives CDR1 SGHVS, CDR2 FQNEAQ. The CDR3 is 13 amino acids. V was trimmed by 5 bases and J by 6 bases, leaving 11 bases between them.

The chain links TRBV18 to TRBJ1-2; 8 nucleotides align to TRBD1. Germline V gene sequence: CDR1 KGHSH, CDR2 LQKENI. The CDR3 consists of 16 residues. V lost 3 bases and J lost 4; bases outside the gene matches: 10. This CDR3 reads CASSPIPTGDSYGYTF. The CDR3 bases are TGTGCCAGCTCACCTATCCCGACAGGGGATAGCTATGGCTACACCTTC.

This chain uses TRBV29-1 with TRBJ1-2; TRBD1 might be the D (6 bases). The V and J ends lost 0 bases and 4 bases respectively, with 12 bases between them. The germline gives CDR1 SQVTM, CDR2 ANQGSEA. The CDR3 extends over 14 amino acids. The CDR3 spells CSVEERGKAYGYTF. CDR3 nucleotides: TGCAGCGTTGAAGAGAGGGGGAAGGCCTATGGCTACACCTTC.

The chain employs TRBV19 and TRBJ1-2, with D possibly matching TRBD1 (5 bases). This CDR3 is built from 13 residues. Trimming removed 3 bases from V and 7 bases from J, with 12 bases in between. Germline-derived CDR1 and CDR2 are LNHDA and SQIVND (reference sequence). The CDR3 DNA follows: TGTGCCAGTAGTATGGGAGGGGCGCTTGGCTACACCTTC. The encoded protein is CASSMGGALGYTF.

This clone has just one count. The rearrangement links TRBV12-5 to TRBJ2-3; the D is unclear. Trimming stripped 2 bases from V and 6 bases from J, with 12 bases between. The CDR3 length is 14 residues. Germline CDR1 and CDR2: LGHNT and FRNRAP. This CDR3 reads CASGLTTIGDTQYF. The CDR3 DNA follows: TGTGCTAGTGGTTTGACGACAATTGGTGATACGCAGTATTTT.

The chain uses TRBV19 and TRBJ1-5, with D perhaps matching TRBD1 (6 bases). The CDR3 runs to 14 residues. V gave up 6 bases and J gave up 0 bases, with 9 bases separating them. Looked up from germline, CDR1 is LNHDA and CDR2 is SQIVND (reference sequence). The CDR3 protein is CASRQDSSNQPQHF. The DNA for the CDR3 is TGTGCCAGTAGGCAGGACAGTAGCAATCAGCCCCAGCATTTT.

The V gene is TRBV25-1, the J gene TRBJ1-2, with 8 positions matching TRBD1. The CDR3 is 14 residues long. The V and J ends lost 4 bases and 8 bases, in that order; junction bases with no gene match: 9. Looked up from germline, CDR1 is MGHDK and CDR2 is SYGVNS. The CDR3 DNA reads as TGTGCCAGCAGTGTAACGGACAGGGAGGGAGGCTACACCTTC. Its translation is CASSVTDREGGYTF.

The chain is built from TRBV12-5 and TRBJ2-5; weak D call: TRBD2 (6 bases). Trimming pared 3 bases from V and 3 bases from J, leaving 8 bases between. Germline assignment: CDR1 LGHNT and CDR2 FRNRAP. The CDR3 extends over 13 amino acids. The CDR3 coding sequence is TGTGCTAGTGGTTTTGGGGAGGAAGAGACCCAGTACTTC. Translation: CASGFGEEETQYF. The whole variable domain, filled in from reference TRBV12-5 and TRBJ2-5, reads DARVTQTPRHKVTEMGQEVTMRCQPILGHNTVFWYRQTMMQGLELLAYFRNRAPLDDSGMPKDRFSAEMPDATLATLKIQPSEPRDSAVYFCASGFGEEETQYFGPGTRLLVL.

The chain is built from TRBV2 and TRBJ1-6; D not certain. With 6 bases removed from V and 0 bases from J, the gap between germline ends came to 9 bases. This CDR3 has 15 residues. Germline V gene lookup returns CDR1 SNHLY and CDR2 FYNNEI. CDR3 sequence: CASSATSSYNSPLHF. The CDR3 bases are TGTGCCAGCAGCGCCACGAGCTCCTATAATTCACCCCTCCACTTT.

CDR3 protein: CAWSPTGGLSNQPQHF. DNA for the CDR3: TGTGCCTGGAGTCCGACAGGGGGGTTGAGCAATCAGCCCCAGCATTTT. The rearrangement joins TRBV30 to TRBJ1-5; 9 bases are a match to TRBD1. The trim removed 2 bases at V and 1 base at J, leaving 6 bases unmatched. Per germline, CDR1 GTSNPN and CDR2 SVGIG (reference sequence). This CDR3 comprises 16 residues. The variable domain in full, completed from reference TRBV30 and TRBJ1-5, reads SQTIHQWPATLVQPVGSPLSLECTVEGTSNPNLYWYRQAAGRGLQLLFYSVGIGQISSEVPQNLSASRPQDRQFILSSKKLLLSDSGFYLCAWSPTGGLSNQPQHFGDGTRLSIL.

This clone was picked up one time. The V and J genes are TRBV7-6 and TRBJ2-3; D is undetermined. There are 17 residues in the CDR3. Germline V CDR1 and CDR2: SGHVS, FNYEAQ. Trimming removed 1 base at V and 0 bases at J, with 14 bases between. This chain's CDR3 is CASSLGPPATSTDTQYF. In DNA, the CDR3 is TGTGCCAGCAGCTTAGGACCCCCGGCGACTAGCACAGATACGCAGTATTTT.

The chain joins TRBV11-3 to TRBJ2-5; tentatively, D is TRBD2 (5 bases). Germline loops: CDR1 SGHNT, CDR2 YENEEA. V lost 0 bases and J lost 2, with 13 bases in between. This CDR3 comprises 16 residues. CDR3 loop: CASSLDLASSQETQYF. The CDR3 coding sequence is TGTGCCAGCAGCTTAGACCTGGCTAGCTCTCAAGAGACCCAGTACTTC.

The rearrangement uses TRBV11-1 and TRBJ2-3; 10 nucleotides match TRBD2. Per the germline V gene, CDR1 is SGHAT and CDR2 is FQDESV (reference sequence). Trimming removed 1 base from V and 6 bases from J; junction bases left unmatched: 4. The CDR3 sequence is 15 residues long. Here the CDR3 DNA reads TGTGCCAGCAGCTTAGTCCTAGCGGGAGAGGATACGCAGTATTTT. Translation: CASSLVLAGEDTQYF.

This clone was recorded once. The rearrangement uses TRBV19 and TRBJ1-1, with a weak D call TRBD1 (6 bases). V was trimmed by 6 bases and J by 4 bases, leaving 15 bases between them. Germline V lookup: CDR1 LNHDA, CDR2 SQIVND (reference sequence). The CDR3 is 14 amino acids. The DNA for the CDR3 is TGTGCCAGTAGCCCCACAGGGAGTGGCACTGAAGCTTTCTTT. As protein: CASSPTGSGTEAFF.

The gene calls are TRBV11-1 and TRBJ2-5, with 7 bases matching TRBD1. The CDR3 covers 14 residues. Per germline, CDR1 SGHAT and CDR2 FQDESV (reference sequence). With 4 bases clipped from V and 3 bases from J, the junction kept 5 bases outside the gene matches. CDR3 region: CASSSPGGKETQYF. As DNA, the CDR3 is TGTGCCAGCAGCTCACCAGGGGGTAAAGAGACCCAGTACTTC.